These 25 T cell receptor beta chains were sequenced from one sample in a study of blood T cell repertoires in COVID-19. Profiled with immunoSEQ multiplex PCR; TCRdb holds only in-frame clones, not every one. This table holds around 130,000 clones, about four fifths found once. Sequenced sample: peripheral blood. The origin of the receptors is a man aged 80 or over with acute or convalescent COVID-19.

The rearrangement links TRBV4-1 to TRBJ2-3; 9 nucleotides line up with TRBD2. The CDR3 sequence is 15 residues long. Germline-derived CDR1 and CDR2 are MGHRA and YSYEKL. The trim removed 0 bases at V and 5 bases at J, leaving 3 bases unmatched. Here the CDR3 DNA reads TGCGCCAGCAGCCAAGACCCGACTAGCGGAGATACGCAGTATTTT. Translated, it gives CASSQDPTSGDTQYF.

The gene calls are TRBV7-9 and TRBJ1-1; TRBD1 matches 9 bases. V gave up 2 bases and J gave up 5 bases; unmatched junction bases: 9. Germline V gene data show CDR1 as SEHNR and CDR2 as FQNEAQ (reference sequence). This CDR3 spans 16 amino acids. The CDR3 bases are TGTGCCAGCAGCTTATACGCGAACAGGGGGCGGACTGAAGCTTTCTTT. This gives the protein CASSLYANRGRTEAFF.

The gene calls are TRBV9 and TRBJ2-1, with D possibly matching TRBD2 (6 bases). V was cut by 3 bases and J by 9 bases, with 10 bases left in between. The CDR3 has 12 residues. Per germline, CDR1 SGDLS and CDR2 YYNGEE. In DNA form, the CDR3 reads TGTGCCAGCAGCGGATTAGCGGCTGAGCAGTTCTTC. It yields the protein CASSGLAAEQFF.

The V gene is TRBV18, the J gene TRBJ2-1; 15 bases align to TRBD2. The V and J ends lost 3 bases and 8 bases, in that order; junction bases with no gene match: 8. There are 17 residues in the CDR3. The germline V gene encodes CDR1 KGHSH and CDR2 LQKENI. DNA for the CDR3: TGTGCCAGCTCACCGCCCGGACTAGCGGGGGGGCGCGATGAGCAGTTCTTC. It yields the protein CASSPPGLAGGRDEQFF. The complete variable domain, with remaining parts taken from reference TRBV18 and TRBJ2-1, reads NAGVMQNPRHLVRRRGQEARLRCSPMKGHSHVYWYRQLPEEGLKFMVYLQKENIIDESGMPKERFSAEFPKEGPSILRIQQVVRGDSAAYFCASSPPGLAGGRDEQFFGPGTRLTVL.

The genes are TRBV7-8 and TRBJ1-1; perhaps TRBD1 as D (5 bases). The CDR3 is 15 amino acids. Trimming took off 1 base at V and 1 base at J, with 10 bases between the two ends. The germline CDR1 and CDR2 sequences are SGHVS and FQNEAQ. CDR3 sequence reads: CASSLGITGNTEAFF. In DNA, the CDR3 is TGTGCCAGCAGCTTAGGCATTACAGGGAACACTGAAGCTTTCTTT.

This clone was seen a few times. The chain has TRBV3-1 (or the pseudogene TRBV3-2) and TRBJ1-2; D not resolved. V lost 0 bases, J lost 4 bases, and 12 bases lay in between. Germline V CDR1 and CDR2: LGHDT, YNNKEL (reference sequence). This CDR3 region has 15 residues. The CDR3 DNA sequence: TGTGCCAGCAGCCAAGATTCGGGGTTCTCCTATGGCTACACCTTC. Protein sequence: CASSQDSGFSYGYTF.

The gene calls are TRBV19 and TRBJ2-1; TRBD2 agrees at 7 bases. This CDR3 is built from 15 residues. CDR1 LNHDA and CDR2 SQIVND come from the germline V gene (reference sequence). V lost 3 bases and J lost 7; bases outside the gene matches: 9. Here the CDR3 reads CASSMRTRQLNEQFF. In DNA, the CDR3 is TGTGCCAGTAGTATGAGGACTAGGCAGCTGAATGAGCAGTTCTTC.

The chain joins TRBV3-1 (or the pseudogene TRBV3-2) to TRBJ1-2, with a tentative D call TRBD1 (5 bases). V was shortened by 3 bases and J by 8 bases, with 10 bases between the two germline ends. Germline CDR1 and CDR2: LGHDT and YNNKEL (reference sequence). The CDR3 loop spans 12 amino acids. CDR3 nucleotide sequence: TGTGCCAGCAGCCAGGGGGGTAGCGGCTACACCTTC. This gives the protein CASSQGGSGYTF.

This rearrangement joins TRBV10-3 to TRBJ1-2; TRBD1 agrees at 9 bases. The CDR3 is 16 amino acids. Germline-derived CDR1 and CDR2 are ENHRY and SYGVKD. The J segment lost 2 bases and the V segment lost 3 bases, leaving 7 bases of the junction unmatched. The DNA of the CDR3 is TGTGCCATCAGTGACTCGAGACAGGGGGTGAACTATGGCTACACCTTC. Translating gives CAISDSRQGVNYGYTF.

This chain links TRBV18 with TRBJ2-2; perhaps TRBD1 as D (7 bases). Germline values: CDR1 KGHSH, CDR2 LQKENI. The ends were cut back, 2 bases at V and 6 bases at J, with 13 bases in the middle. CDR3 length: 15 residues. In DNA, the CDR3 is TGTGCCAGCTCACCATATACAGGGGAGGCCGGGGAGCTGTTTTTT. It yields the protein CASSPYTGEAGELFF.

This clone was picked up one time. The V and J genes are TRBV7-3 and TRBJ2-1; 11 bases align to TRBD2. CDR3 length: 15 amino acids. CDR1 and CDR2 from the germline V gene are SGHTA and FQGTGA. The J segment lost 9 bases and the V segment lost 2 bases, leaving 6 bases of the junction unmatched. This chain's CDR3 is CASSLASGGLGEQFF. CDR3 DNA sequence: TGTGCCAGCAGCTTAGCTAGCGGGGGGCTGGGTGAGCAGTTCTTC.

In DNA, the CDR3 is TGTGCCAGCAGCTTAATGCCTAGCGGGGGGCACAATGAGCAGTTCTTC. This codes for CASSLMPSGGHNEQFF. The chain is built from TRBV7-2 and TRBJ2-1; TRBD2 aligns across 11 bases. After removal of 2 bases from V and 5 bases from J, the junction contained 5 bases not matched to a gene. CDR1 is SGHTA and CDR2 is FQGNSA in the germline V gene. The CDR3 runs to 16 residues.

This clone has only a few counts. CDR3 amino acids: CASSQDIRRGQGSGWAQHF. CDR3 sequence (DNA): TGTGCCAGCAGCCAAGATATTCGGAGGGGACAGGGGTCGGGTTGGGCCCAGCATTTT. V gene TRBV3-1 (or the pseudogene TRBV3-2) combines with J gene TRBJ1-5; 10 positions match TRBD1. The CDR3 is made up of 19 amino acids. Trimming at V came to 0 bases and at J to 11 bases, leaving 19 bases not matched to a gene. CDR1 is LGHDT, CDR2 YNNKEL, per germline (reference sequence).

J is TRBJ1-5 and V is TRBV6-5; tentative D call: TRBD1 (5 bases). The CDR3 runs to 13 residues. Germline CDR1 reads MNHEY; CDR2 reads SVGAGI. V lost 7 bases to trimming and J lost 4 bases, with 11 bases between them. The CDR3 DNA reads TGTGCCAGCAATAAGTCAGGGAATCAGCCCCAGCATTTT. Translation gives CASNKSGNQPQHF.

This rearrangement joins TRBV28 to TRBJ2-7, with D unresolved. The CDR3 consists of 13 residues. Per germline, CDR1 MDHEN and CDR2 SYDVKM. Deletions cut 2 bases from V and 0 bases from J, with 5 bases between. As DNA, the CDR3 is TGTGCCAGCAGTTTACCCTTCTCCTACGAGCAGTACTTC. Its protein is CASSLPFSYEQYF.

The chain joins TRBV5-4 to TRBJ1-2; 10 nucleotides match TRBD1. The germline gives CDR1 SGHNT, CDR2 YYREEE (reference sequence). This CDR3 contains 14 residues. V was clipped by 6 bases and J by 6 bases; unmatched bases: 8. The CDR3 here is CASTRPGQGNGYTF. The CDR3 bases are TGTGCCAGCACCCGACCGGGACAGGGGAATGGCTACACCTTC.

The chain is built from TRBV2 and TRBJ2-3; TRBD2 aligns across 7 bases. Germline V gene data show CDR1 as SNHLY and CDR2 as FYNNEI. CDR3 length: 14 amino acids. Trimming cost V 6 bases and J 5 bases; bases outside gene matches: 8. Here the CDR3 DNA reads TGTGCCAGCAGACCAGGGACTACCAAAGATACGCAGTATTTT. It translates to CASRPGTTKDTQYF.

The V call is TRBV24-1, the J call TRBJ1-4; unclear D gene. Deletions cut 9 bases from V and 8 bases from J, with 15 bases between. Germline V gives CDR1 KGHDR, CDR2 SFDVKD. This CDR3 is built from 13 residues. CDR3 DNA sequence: TGTGCCACCTGGCGGGCTTCGGGGGAAAAACTGTTTTTT. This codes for CATWRASGEKLFF.

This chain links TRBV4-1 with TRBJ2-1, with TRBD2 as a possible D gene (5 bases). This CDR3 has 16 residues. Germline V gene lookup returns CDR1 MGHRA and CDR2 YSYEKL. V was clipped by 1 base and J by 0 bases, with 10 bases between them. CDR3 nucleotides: TGCGCCAGCAGCCAAGGTCCAGCGGACTCCTACAATGAGCAGTTCTTC. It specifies CASSQGPADSYNEQFF.

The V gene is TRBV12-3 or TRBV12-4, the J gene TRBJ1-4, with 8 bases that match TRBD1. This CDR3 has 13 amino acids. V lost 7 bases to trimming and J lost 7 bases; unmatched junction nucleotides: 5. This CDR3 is CASTPDRGEKLFF. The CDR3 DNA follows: TGTGCCAGCACTCCAGACAGGGGTGAAAAACTGTTTTTT.

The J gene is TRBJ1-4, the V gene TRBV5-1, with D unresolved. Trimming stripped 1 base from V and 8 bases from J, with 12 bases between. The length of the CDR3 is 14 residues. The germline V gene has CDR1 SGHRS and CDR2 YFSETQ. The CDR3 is CASSLTPGGEKLFF. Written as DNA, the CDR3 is TGCGCCAGCAGCTTGACACCGGGTGGCGAAAAACTGTTTTTT.

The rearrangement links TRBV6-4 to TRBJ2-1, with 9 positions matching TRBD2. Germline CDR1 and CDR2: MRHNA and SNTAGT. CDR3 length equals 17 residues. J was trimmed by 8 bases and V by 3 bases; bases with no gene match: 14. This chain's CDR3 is CASSEQVVAGGRHEQFF. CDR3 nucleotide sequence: TGTGCCAGCAGTGAACAGGTTGTGGCGGGGGGGCGCCATGAGCAGTTCTTC.

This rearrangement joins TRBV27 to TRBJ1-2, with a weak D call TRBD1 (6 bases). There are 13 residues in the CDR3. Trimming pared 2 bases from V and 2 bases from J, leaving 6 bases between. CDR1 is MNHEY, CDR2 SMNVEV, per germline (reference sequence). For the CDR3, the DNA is TGTGCCAGCAGTTTACAGGGGAACTATGGCTACACCTTC. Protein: CASSLQGNYGYTF.

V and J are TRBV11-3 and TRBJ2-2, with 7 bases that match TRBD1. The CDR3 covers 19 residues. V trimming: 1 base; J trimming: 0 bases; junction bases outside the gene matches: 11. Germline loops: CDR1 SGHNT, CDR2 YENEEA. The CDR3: CASSLGGGWDSANTGELFF. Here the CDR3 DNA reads TGTGCCAGCAGCTTAGGAGGCGGTTGGGACAGCGCGAACACCGGGGAGCTGTTTTTT.

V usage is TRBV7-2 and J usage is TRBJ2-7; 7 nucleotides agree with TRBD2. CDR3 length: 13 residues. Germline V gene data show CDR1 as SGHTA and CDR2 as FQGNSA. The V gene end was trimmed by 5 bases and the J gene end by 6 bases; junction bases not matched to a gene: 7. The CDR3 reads CASSRGEGREQYF. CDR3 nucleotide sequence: TGTGCCAGCAGCCGCGGGGAGGGGCGCGAGCAGTACTTC.